The clone carrying this TCR beta chain was recorded once. This table comes from immunoSEQ multiplex PCR, and its TCRdb copy is limited to in-frame clones, with some not included. The sample has approximately 70,000 clones; around nine tenths are singletons. Losses at the gene ends were 1 base for V and 2 bases for J; bases not matched to a gene: 6. Per the germline V gene, CDR1 is SGHTA and CDR2 is FQGNSA. This CDR3 contains 16 residues. This entry is derived from a study of control samples from healthy donors and cancer patients. This sequence joins TRBV7-2 and TRBJ2-3; 7 positions agree with TRBD2. The sequence came from a man aged 55 to 70 with lung cancer. The specimen sequenced was PBMCs. The CDR3 sequence: CASSLVSSGVTDTQYF. Here the CDR3 DNA reads TGTGCCAGCAGCTTAGTTTCGAGCGGGGTCACAGATACGCAGTATTTT.